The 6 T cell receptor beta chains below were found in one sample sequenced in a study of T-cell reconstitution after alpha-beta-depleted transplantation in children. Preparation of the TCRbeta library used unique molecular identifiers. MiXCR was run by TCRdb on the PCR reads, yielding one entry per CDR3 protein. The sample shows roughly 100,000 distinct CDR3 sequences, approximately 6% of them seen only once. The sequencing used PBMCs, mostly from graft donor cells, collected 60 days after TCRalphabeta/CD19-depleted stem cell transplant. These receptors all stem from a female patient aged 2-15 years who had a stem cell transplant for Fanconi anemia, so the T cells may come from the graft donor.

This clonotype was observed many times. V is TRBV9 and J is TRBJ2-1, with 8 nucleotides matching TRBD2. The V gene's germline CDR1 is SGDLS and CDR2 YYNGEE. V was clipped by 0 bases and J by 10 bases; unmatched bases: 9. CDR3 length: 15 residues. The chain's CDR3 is CASSVVSGGAGEQFF. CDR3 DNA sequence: TGTGCCAGCAGCGTAGTCTCCGGGGGGGCCGGAGAGCAGTTCTTC.

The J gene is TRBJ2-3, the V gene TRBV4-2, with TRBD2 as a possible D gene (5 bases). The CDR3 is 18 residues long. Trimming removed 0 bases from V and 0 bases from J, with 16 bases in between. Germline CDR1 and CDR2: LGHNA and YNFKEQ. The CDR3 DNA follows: TGTGCCAGCAGCCAAGACATAGGGAGCGGTCCTAGCACAGATACGCAGTATTTT. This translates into CASSQDIGSGPSTDTQYF.

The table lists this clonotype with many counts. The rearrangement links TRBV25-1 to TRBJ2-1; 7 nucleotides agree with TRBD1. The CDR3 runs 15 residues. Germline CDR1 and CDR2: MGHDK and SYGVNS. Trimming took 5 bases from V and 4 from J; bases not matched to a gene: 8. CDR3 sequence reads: CASSRQGFSYNEQFF. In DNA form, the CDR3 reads TGTGCCAGCAGTCGACAGGGCTTTTCTTACAATGAGCAGTTCTTC.

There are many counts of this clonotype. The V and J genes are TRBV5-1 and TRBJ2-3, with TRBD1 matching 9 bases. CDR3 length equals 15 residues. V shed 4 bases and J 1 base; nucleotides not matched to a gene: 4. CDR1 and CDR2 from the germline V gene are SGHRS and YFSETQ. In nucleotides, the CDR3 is TGCGCCAGCAGCCTGGGACAGGGCCGCACAGATACGCAGTATTTT. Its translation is CASSLGQGRTDTQYF.

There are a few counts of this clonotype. The CDR3 here is CASSIETSYEQYF. The DNA for the CDR3 is TGTGCCAGTAGTATTGAGACTAGCTACGAGCAGTACTTC. The rearrangement uses TRBV19 and TRBJ2-7, with a possible D match to TRBD2 (6 bases). The CDR3 runs 13 residues. CDR1 is LNHDA, CDR2 SQIVND, per germline (reference sequence). The ends were cut back, 3 bases at V and 3 bases at J, with 9 bases in the middle.

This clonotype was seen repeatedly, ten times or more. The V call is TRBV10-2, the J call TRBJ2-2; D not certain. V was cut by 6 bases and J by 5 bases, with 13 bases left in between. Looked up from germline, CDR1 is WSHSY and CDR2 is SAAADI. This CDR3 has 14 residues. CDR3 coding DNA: TGCGCCAGCAGGCAACCGACGGTAACCGGGGAGCTGTTTTTT. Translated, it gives CASRQPTVTGELFF.